At least ten counts were recorded for the clone carrying this T cell receptor beta chain. Thyroid surgery was performed in patients who had received no treatment beforehand. This sample was taken from a study of metastatic and nonmetastatic thyroid tumors. Study context: Comparison of repertoires was carried out across blood and tumor or nodule tissue from malignant and benign thyroid patients.

V dropped 2 bases and J dropped 4 bases, with 13 bases sitting between them. The CDR3 has 15 residues. In germline, CDR1 is LGHDT, CDR2 YNNKEL (reference sequence). MiXCR re-clonotyped the PCR reads for TCRdb. The sample shows 20,000 to 25,000 clones, more than 14% of them seen only once. Material for sequencing was tumor tissue. The chain is built from TRBV3-1 and TRBJ2-3; D gene ambiguous. This sequence was found in a female donor with papillary thyroid cancer or a benign thyroid nodule (not recorded which). Some clones in this sample may be carry-over from other donors' samples. The CDR3, as DNA: TGTGCCAGCAGCCAACTACCTTATGGGTCAGATACGCAGTATTTT. Protein sequence: CASSQLPYGSDTQYF.